This TCR beta chain was sequenced during a study of blood T cell repertoires in COVID-19 (dated by TCRdb to between 2020 and 2021). Concerning the study at large: The collaborator samples originated in the United States, Italy and Spain and spanned the acute and convalescent phases of COVID-19. The prospective study material was composed of cDNA or gDNA derived from T cells, B-cell-depleted T cells, or PBMCs. Deeply sampled blood TCRbeta repertoires from subjects exposed to, actively infected with, or recovered from COVID-19 were included in the dataset. The repertoires were released in a freely available public database intended as a resource for research on the immune response to SARS-CoV-2. The samples were drawn from the first 160 participants of the ongoing ImmuneRACE study and from 950 to 1,500 subjects provided by 6 global collaborators. A de-identified subject ID, COVID-19 status, age in years and sex were almost always included in the sample metadata. Where available, HLA class I and class II types were obtained from metadata supplied by the sample provider rather than from assay-based typing.

This clone was picked up one time. Its binding antigen is unknown. The input lacks base qualities; no much larger clone sits a single base away. Based on the germline V gene, the CDR1 and CDR2 sequences are MNHNS and SASEGT. The CDR3 goes from the cysteine to the phenylalanine over 15 residues. Only CDR3 DNA remains: 45 bases, in frame from the first base. The germline ends are 11 bases apart after V is trimmed by 3 bases and J by 2 bases. Overall results and qualifications from the work: Clinical and demographic metadata were provided uncurated, with the amount varying by source and participant.

The collaborating institutions used their own protocols to collect whole blood in K2EDTA tubes. For TCRbeta analysis, collaborators shipped samples as frozen whole blood, isolated PBMCs, or DNA extracted from either of those sample types. TCRbeta CDR3 regions were amplified from genomic DNA using the immunoSEQ Assay, a bias-controlled multiplex PCR. In the source study's methods: The number of nucleated cells in each sample was estimated by amplification of reference gene primers within the assay. To quantify the absolute abundance of each unique TCRbeta CDR3 rearrangement, sequence reads were collapsed and filtered. For each sample, productive Simpson clonality was calculated as the square root of Simpson's diversity index across productive rearrangements. What TCRdb holds here is the immuneACCESS table cut down to in-frame rearrangements. Part of the clones is not present; checked against another copy, under half of the missing clones reflect an unresolved V gene, and the others are unexplained. V and J calls and clone size follow that table, whereas D and trimming were derived from the DNA. The sample profile shows 55,000 to 90,000 clones; 86% of them were found once. The top ten clones comprise about an eighth of the sample.

This chain joins TRBV6-1 to TRBJ1-3; the D gene cannot be named for sure. This receptor was obtained from an older woman with acute or convalescent COVID-19. The sequencing sample was made of peripheral blood. Here is the DNA: TGTGCCAGCAGTGAGTCATCAGTACCTGGAAACACCATATATTTT. It encodes CASSESSVPGNTIYF.